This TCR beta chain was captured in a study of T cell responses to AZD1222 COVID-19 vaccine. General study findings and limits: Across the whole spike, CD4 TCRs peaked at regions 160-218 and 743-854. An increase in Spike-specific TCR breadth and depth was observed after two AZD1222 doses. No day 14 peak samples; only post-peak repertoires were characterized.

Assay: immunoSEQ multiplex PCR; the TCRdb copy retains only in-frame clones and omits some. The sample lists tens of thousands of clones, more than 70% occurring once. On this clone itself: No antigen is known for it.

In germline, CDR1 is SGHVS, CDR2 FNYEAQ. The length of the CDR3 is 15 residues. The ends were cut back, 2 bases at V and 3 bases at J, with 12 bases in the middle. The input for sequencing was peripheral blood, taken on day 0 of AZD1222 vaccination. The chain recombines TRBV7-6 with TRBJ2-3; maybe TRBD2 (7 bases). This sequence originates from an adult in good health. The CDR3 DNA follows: TGTGCCAGCAGCTTACGGCGGGGGACAACAGATACGCAGTATTTT. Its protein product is CASSLRRGTTDTQYF.